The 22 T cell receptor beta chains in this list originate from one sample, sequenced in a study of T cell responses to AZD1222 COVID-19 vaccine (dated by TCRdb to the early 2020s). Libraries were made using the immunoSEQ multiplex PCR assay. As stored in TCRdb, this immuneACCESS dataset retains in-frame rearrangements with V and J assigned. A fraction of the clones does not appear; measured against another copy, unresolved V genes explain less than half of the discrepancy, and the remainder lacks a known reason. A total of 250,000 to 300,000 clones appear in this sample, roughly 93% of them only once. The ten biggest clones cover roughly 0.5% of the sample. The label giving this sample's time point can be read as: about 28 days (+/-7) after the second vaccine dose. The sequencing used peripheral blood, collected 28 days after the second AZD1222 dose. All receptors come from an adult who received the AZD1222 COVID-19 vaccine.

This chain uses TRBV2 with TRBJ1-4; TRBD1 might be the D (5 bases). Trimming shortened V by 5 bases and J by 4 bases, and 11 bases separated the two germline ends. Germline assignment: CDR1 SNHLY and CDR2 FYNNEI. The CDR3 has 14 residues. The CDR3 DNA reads TGTGCCAGCAGTCAATGGGGGAATAATGAAAAACTGTTTTTT. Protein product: CASSQWGNNEKLFF. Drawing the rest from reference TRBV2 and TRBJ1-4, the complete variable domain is EPEVTQTPSHQVTQMGQEVILRCVPISNHLYFYWYRQILGQKVEFLVSFYNNEISEKSEIFDDQFSVERPDGSNFTLKIRSTKLEDSAMYFCASSQWGNNEKLFFGSGTQLSVL.

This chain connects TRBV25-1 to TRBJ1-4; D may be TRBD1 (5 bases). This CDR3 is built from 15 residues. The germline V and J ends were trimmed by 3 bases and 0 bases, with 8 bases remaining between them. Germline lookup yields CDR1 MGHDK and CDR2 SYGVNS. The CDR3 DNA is TGTGCCAGCAGTGATTTGGGGCCAACTAATGAAAAACTGTTTTTT. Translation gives CASSDLGPTNEKLFF.

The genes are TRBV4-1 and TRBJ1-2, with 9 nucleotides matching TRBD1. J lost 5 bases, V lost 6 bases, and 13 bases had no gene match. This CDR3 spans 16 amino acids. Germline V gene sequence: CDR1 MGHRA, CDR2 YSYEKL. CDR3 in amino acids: CASSQPLQGAGYGYTF. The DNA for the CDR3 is TGCGCCAGCAGTCAGCCCCTACAGGGGGCTGGGTATGGCTACACCTTC.

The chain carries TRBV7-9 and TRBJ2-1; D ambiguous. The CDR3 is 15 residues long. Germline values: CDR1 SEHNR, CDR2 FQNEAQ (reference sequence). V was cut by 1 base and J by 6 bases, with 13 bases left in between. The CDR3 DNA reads TGTGCCAGCAGCTTAGGTGGAAGGGCTCTCAATGAGCAGTTCTTC. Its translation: CASSLGGRALNEQFF.

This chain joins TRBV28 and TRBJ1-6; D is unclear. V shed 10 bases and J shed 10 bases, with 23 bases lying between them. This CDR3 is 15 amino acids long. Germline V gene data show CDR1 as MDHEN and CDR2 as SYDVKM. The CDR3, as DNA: TGTGCCACCTCGGGAGGAAGAGGTTTAGGCTCACCCCTCCACTTT. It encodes CATSGGRGLGSPLHF.

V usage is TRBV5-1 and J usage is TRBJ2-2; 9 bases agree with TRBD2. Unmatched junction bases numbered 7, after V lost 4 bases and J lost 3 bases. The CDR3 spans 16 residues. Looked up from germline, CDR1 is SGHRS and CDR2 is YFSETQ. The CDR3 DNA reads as TGCGCCAGCAGCCAGCTAGCGGGGCGGGACACCGGGGAGCTGTTTTTT. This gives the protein CASSQLAGRDTGELFF.

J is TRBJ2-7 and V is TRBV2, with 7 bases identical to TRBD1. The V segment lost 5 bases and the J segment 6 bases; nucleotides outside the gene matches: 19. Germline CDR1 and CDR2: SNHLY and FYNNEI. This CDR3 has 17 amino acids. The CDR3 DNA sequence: TGTGCCAGCAGTCTACGAATACTCCGGGACAGAGCTGGCGAGCAGTACTTC. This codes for CASSLRILRDRAGEQYF.

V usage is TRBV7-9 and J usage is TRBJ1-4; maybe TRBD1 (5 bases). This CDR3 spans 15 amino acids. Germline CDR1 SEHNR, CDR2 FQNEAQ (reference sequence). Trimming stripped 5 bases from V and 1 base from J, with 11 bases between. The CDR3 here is CASSRIRETNEKLFF. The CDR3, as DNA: TGTGCCAGCAGCCGGATCAGGGAAACTAATGAAAAACTGTTTTTT.

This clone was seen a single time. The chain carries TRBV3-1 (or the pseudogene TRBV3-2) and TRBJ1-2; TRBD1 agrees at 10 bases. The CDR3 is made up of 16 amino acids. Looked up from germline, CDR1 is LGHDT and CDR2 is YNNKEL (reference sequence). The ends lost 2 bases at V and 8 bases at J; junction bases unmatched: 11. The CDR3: CASSQLSDRGNPGYTF. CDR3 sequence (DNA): TGTGCCAGCAGCCAATTATCGGACAGGGGGAACCCAGGCTACACCTTC.

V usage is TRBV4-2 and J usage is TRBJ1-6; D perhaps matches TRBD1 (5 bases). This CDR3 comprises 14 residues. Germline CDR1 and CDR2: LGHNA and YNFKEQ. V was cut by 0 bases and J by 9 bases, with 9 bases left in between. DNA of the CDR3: TGTGCCAGCAGCCAAGAAAGGGGCGGTTCACCCCTCCACTTT. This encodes CASSQERGGSPLHF.

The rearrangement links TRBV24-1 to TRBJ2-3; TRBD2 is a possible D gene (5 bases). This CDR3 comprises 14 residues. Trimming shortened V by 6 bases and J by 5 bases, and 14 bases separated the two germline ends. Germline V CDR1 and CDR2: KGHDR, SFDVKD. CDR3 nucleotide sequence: TGTGCCACCAGTCTGAGCGGTTATGAAGATACGCAGTATTTT. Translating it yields CATSLSGYEDTQYF.

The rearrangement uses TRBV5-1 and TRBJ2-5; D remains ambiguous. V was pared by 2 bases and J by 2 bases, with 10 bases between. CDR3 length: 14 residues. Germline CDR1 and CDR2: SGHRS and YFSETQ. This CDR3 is CASSFIMPQETQYF. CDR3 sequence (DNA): TGCGCCAGCAGCTTCATAATGCCTCAAGAGACCCAGTACTTC.

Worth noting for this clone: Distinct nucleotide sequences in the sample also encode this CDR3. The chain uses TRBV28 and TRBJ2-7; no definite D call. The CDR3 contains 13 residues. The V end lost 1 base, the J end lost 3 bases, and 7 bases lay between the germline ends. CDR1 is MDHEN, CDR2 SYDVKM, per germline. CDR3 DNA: TGTGCCAGCAGTTTATCGCGAGGCTACGAGCAGTACTTC. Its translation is CASSLSRGYEQYF. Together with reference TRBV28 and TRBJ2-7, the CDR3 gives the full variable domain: DVKVTQSSRYLVKRTGEKVFLECVQDMDHENMFWYRQDPGLGLRLIYFSYDVKMKEKGDIPEGYSVSREKKERFSLILESASTNQTSMYLCASSLSRGYEQYFGPGTRLTVT.

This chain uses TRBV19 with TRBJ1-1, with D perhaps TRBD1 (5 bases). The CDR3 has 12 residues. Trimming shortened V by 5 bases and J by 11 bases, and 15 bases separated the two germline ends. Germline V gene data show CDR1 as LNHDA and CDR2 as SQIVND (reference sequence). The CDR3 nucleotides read TGTGCCAGTAGTCCGGGACTTCTGGGGGCTTTCTTT. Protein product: CASSPGLLGAFF.

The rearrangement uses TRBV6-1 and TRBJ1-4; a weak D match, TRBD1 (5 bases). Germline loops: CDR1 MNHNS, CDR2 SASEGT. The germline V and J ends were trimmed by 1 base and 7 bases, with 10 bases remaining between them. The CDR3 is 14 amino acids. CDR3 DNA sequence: TGTGCCAGCAGTGAAGGGGACGGCCTTGAAAAACTGTTTTTT. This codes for CASSEGDGLEKLFF.

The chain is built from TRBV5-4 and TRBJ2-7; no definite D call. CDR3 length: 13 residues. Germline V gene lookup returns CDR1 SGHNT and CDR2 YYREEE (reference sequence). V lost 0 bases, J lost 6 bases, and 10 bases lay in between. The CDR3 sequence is CASSLERRREQYF. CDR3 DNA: TGTGCCAGCAGCTTGGAGCGCAGGCGCGAGCAGTACTTC.

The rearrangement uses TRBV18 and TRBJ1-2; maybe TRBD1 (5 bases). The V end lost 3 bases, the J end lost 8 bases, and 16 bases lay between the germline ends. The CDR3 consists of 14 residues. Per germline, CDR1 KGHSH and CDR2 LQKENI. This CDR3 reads CASSPGLGVEGYTF. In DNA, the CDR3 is TGTGCCAGCTCACCCGGCTTGGGGGTCGAGGGCTACACCTTC.

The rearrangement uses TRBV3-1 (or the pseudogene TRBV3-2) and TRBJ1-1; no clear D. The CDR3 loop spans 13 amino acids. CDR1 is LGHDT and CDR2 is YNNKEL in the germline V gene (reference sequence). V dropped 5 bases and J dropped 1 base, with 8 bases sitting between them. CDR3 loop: CASSFWGNTEAFF. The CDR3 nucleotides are TGTGCCAGCAGCTTTTGGGGGAACACTGAAGCTTTCTTT.

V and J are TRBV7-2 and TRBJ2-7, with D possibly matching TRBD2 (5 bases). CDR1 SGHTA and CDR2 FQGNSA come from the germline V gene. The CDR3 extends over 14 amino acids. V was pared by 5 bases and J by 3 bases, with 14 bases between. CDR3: CASSPGNPFYEQYF. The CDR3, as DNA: TGTGCCAGCAGCCCCGGGAACCCGTTCTACGAGCAGTACTTC.

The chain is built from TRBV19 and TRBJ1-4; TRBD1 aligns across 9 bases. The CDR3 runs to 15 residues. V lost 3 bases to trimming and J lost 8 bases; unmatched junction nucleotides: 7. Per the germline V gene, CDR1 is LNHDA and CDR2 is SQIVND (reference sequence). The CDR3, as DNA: TGTGCCAGTAGTATTGGGACAGGGAGAATGGAAAAACTGTTTTTT. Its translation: CASSIGTGRMEKLFF.

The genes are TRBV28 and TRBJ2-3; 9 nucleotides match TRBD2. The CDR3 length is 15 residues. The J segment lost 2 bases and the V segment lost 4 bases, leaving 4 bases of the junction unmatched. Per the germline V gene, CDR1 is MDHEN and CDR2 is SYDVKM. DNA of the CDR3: TGTGCCAGCAGTTCCCTAGCGGGGTCCACAGATACGCAGTATTTT. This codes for CASSSLAGSTDTQYF. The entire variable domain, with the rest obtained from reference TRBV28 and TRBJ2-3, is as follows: DVKVTQSSRYLVKRTGEKVFLECVQDMDHENMFWYRQDPGLGLRLIYFSYDVKMKEKGDIPEGYSVSREKKERFSLILESASTNQTSMYLCASSSLAGSTDTQYFGPGTRLTVL.

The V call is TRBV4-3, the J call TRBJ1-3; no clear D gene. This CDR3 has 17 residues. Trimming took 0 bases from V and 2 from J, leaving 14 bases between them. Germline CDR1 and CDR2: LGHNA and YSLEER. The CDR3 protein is CASSQDSPRHAGNTIYF. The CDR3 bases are TGCGCCAGCAGCCAAGATTCCCCAAGGCATGCTGGAAACACCATATATTTT.